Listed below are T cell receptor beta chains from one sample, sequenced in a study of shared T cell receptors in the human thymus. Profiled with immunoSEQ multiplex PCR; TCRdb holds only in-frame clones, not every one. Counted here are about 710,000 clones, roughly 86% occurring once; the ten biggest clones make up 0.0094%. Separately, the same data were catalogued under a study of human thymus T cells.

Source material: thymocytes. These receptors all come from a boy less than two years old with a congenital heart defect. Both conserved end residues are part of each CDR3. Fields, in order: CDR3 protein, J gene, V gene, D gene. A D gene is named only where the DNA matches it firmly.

CDR3 protein: CASIGTSGGETDTQYF
J gene: TRBJ2-3
V gene: TRBV25-1
D gene: TRBD2

CDR3 protein: CASSEALSGGQVYNEQFF
J gene: TRBJ2-1
V gene: TRBV6-1
D gene: TRBD2

CDR3 protein: CASSLSTGGDDTQYF
J gene: TRBJ2-3
V gene: TRBV28
D gene: TRBD1

CDR3 protein: CASSGGQPSGTDTQYF
J gene: TRBJ2-3
V gene: TRBV10-1
D gene: NA

CDR3 protein: CASSASRTGMVEAFF
J gene: TRBJ1-1
V gene: TRBV25-1
D gene: TRBD1

CDR3 protein: CASSASGGRDNEQFF
J gene: TRBJ2-1
V gene: TRBV5-6
D gene: TRBD2

CDR3 protein: CASSKRAQVLAGELFF
J gene: TRBJ2-2
V gene: TRBV5-1
D gene: NA

CDR3 protein: CASSPGLLTEKLFF
J gene: TRBJ1-4
V gene: TRBV28
D gene: NA

CDR3 protein: CASSQDPVDRGRDTQYF
J gene: TRBJ2-3
V gene: TRBV4-1
D gene: TRBD1

CDR3 protein: CASRETGGRGNTEAFF
J gene: TRBJ1-1
V gene: TRBV5-1
D gene: TRBD1

CDR3 protein: CASSGGQPNQPQHF
J gene: TRBJ1-5
V gene: TRBV2
D gene: TRBD1

CDR3 protein: CASSIDRKSGRGDNEQFF
J gene: TRBJ2-1
V gene: TRBV19
D gene: TRBD2

CDR3 protein: CASSLGEAHRNSPLHF
J gene: TRBJ1-6
V gene: TRBV27
D gene: NA

CDR3 protein: CASSPSGQHTEAFF
J gene: TRBJ1-1
V gene: TRBV6-5
D gene: NA

CDR3 protein: CASSPTSGTYNEQFF
J gene: TRBJ2-1
V gene: TRBV7-3
D gene: TRBD2

CDR3 protein: CASSLDPNRYQETQYF
J gene: TRBJ2-5
V gene: TRBV5-1
D gene: NA

CDR3 protein: CASSLTDRINYGYTF
J gene: TRBJ1-2
V gene: TRBV6-1
D gene: TRBD1

CDR3 protein: CASSMGWTSFTYNEQFF
J gene: TRBJ2-1
V gene: TRBV27
D gene: TRBD2

CDR3 protein: CASSLQGLAHYEQYF
J gene: TRBJ2-7
V gene: TRBV11-2
D gene: TRBD2

CDR3 protein: CASSIGRFNTEAFF
J gene: TRBJ1-1
V gene: TRBV19
D gene: NA

CDR3 protein: CASSLEAVSTDTQYF
J gene: TRBJ2-3
V gene: TRBV28
D gene: NA

CDR3 protein: CATGQTNTEAFF
J gene: TRBJ1-1
V gene: TRBV11-2
D gene: NA

CDR3 protein: CASSFIPSGHYEQYF
J gene: TRBJ2-7
V gene: TRBV5-1
D gene: NA

CDR3 protein: CASSFGGRGDTEAFF
J gene: TRBJ1-1
V gene: TRBV27
D gene: TRBD1

CDR3 protein: CAIPLRESYGYTF
J gene: TRBJ1-2
V gene: TRBV7-9
D gene: NA

CDR3 protein: CASSFEPVPYEQYF
J gene: TRBJ2-7
V gene: TRBV5-1
D gene: NA

CDR3 protein: CATRSGTDGPYEQYF
J gene: TRBJ2-7
V gene: TRBV15
D gene: NA

CDR3 protein: CASSQKWRQGVIGSGPYNEQFF
J gene: TRBJ2-1
V gene: TRBV4-3
D gene: NA

CDR3 protein: CASSSQVTGNTIYF
J gene: TRBJ1-3
V gene: TRBV7-9
D gene: NA

CDR3 protein: CASSPTSSSYNEQFF
J gene: TRBJ2-1
V gene: TRBV7-3
D gene: NA

CDR3 protein: CAIREAPDSTYEQYF
J gene: TRBJ2-7
V gene: TRBV10-3
D gene: NA

CDR3 protein: CASSLARGVGEQFF
J gene: TRBJ2-1
V gene: TRBV7-9
D gene: TRBD2

CDR3 protein: CSVARIGSSYEQYF
J gene: TRBJ2-7
V gene: TRBV29-1
D gene: NA

CDR3 protein: CASSFARPNTGELFF
J gene: TRBJ2-2
V gene: TRBV28
D gene: NA

CDR3 protein: CASSLVTGNTEAFF
J gene: TRBJ1-1
V gene: TRBV5-5
D gene: NA

CDR3 protein: CASSSGQASYEQYF
J gene: TRBJ2-7
V gene: TRBV27
D gene: TRBD1

CDR3 protein: CASTGTGGDQPQHF
J gene: TRBJ1-5
V gene: TRBV19
D gene: TRBD1

CDR3 protein: CASGLAGAVTDTQYF
J gene: TRBJ2-3
V gene: TRBV28
D gene: TRBD2

CDR3 protein: CASRPGLAGVLEQYF
J gene: TRBJ2-7
V gene: TRBV27
D gene: TRBD2

CDR3 protein: CASSLAGSPNYGYTF
J gene: TRBJ1-2
V gene: TRBV28
D gene: NA

CDR3 protein: CAWSVILRFRQSSGNTIYF
J gene: TRBJ1-3
V gene: TRBV30
D gene: NA

CDR3 protein: CARRTNYGYTF
J gene: TRBJ1-2
V gene: TRBV2
D gene: NA

CDR3 protein: CASSEDGAGTGETQYF
J gene: TRBJ2-5
V gene: TRBV2
D gene: TRBD1

CDR3 protein: CASRGDRGPNTEAFF
J gene: TRBJ1-1
V gene: TRBV10-1
D gene: TRBD1

CDR3 protein: CASSSPKDREGGGYTF
J gene: TRBJ1-2
V gene: TRBV6-6
D gene: TRBD1

CDR3 protein: CASSRGRQGLSYNEQFF
J gene: TRBJ2-1
V gene: TRBV4-3
D gene: NA

CDR3 protein: CASSRTGTGTDTQYF
J gene: TRBJ2-3
V gene: TRBV7-7
D gene: TRBD1

CDR3 protein: CASSPRAVEGADYGYTF
J gene: TRBJ1-2
V gene: TRBV18
D gene: NA

CDR3 protein: CASSFDRASLSGNTIYF
J gene: TRBJ1-3
V gene: TRBV7-9
D gene: TRBD1

CDR3 protein: CASSRQGTARHKEQFF
J gene: TRBJ2-1
V gene: TRBV5-4
D gene: TRBD1

CDR3 protein: CASSASGDEQYF
J gene: TRBJ2-7
V gene: TRBV25-1
D gene: NA